A single sample is the source of the 12 T cell receptor beta chains below, sequenced in a study of T cell repertoires in cytomegalovirus infection. One entry per CDR3 protein, called by TCRdb with MiXCR from the reads. This table has 700,000 to 850,000 distinct CDR3 sequences, less than 35% appearing once. No antigens are known for them. The sample was cultured CD8+ T cells from PBMCs, taken from culture after CMV antigen stimulation. Receptors originate from a human donor in good health (CMV status not recorded). Some clones in this sample may be carry-over from other donors' samples.

The table lists this clonotype with a count of one. The chain joins TRBV2 to TRBJ1-2, with TRBD1 as a possible D gene (5 bases). V dropped 10 bases and J dropped 4 bases, with 22 bases sitting between them. Germline-derived CDR1 and CDR2 are SNHLY and FYNNEI. CDR3 size: 15 residues. CDR3 in DNA: TGTGCCACTCAGGGAAACTCAGGGAGGGGCTATGGCTACACCTTC. It yields the protein CATQGNSGRGYGYTF.

This chain links TRBV12-3 or TRBV12-4 with TRBJ2-5; 9 nucleotides align to TRBD2. The CDR3 contains 14 residues. V trimming: 6 bases; J trimming: 1 base; junction bases outside the gene matches: 3. This chain's CDR3 is CASRGSGGQETQYF. In DNA, the CDR3 is TGTGCCAGCAGGGGTAGCGGGGGCCAAGAGACCCAGTACTTC.

The CDR3 coding sequence is TGTGCCAGCAGCTTAGCGGGACTTCCTTACAATGAGCAGTTCTTC. It specifies CASSLAGLPYNEQFF. V gene TRBV7-6 combines with J gene TRBJ2-1; maybe TRBD2 (6 bases). The CDR3 contains 15 residues. The ends were cut back, 0 bases at V and 4 bases at J, with 10 bases in the middle. Germline assignment: CDR1 SGHVS and CDR2 FNYEAQ.

V gene TRBV6-2 or TRBV6-3 combines with J gene TRBJ2-2; 7 bases fit TRBD1. CDR1 is MNHEY, CDR2 SVGEGT, per germline. Trimming removed 0 bases from V and 5 bases from J; junction bases left unmatched: 3. CDR3 size: 15 residues. DNA for the CDR3: TGTGCCAGCAGTTACTCGGGACAGTCTACCGGGGAGCTGTTTTTT. Translated: CASSYSGQSTGELFF.

CDR3 DNA: TGTGCCAGCAGCACTCGACACCTTTGTACTCCGGACCAGCCCCAGCATTTT. Translated, it gives CASSTRHLCTPDQPQHF. The rearrangement links TRBV7-6 to TRBJ1-5; D uncertain. V was trimmed by 5 bases and J by 7 bases, leaving 24 bases between them. CDR1 and CDR2 (germline): SGHVS, FNYEAQ. CDR3 length: 17 residues.

The chain joins TRBV29-1 to TRBJ1-2; D unresolved. V gave up 5 bases and J gave up 3 bases, with 4 bases separating them. The germline CDR1 and CDR2 sequences are SQVTM and ANQGSEA. This CDR3 spans 10 amino acids. CDR3 DNA sequence: TGCAGCGTTCGCGACTATGGCTACACCTTC. This encodes CSVRDYGYTF.

The chain carries TRBV4-1 and TRBJ2-2; 10 positions agree with TRBD2. Germline loops: CDR1 MGHRA, CDR2 YSYEKL. The CDR3 extends over 14 amino acids. Losses at the gene ends were 9 bases for V and 5 bases for J; bases not matched to a gene: 6. The CDR3 DNA follows: TGCGCCAGTGACAGCGGGGGGGCTACCGGGGAGCTGTTTTTT. It encodes CASDSGGATGELFF.

This clonotype has just a few counts. This chain's CDR3 is CASSLEVGDTEAFF. For the CDR3, the DNA is TGTGCCAGCAGCTTAGAGGTCGGGGACACTGAAGCTTTCTTT. The chain is built from TRBV7-2 and TRBJ1-1; D uncertain. Germline values: CDR1 SGHTA, CDR2 FQGNSA. Trimming took 1 base from V and 3 from J, leaving 9 bases between them. This CDR3 is 14 amino acids long.

This clonotype was detected once. The chain uses TRBV4-1 and TRBJ2-3; no firm D call. The CDR3 is made up of 15 amino acids. The germline V and J ends were trimmed by 5 bases and 1 base, with 13 bases remaining between them. CDR1 MGHRA and CDR2 YSYEKL come from the germline V gene. CDR3 in amino acids: CASSSPHTGTDTQYF. The CDR3 bases are TGCGCCAGCAGCTCCCCACACACAGGCACAGATACGCAGTATTTT.

The chain uses TRBV7-6 and TRBJ1-1; 8 positions agree with TRBD1. Germline trimming cut 5 bases from V and 1 base from J; bases unmatched to any gene: 6. Germline CDR1 reads SGHVS; CDR2 reads FNYEAQ. The CDR3 sequence is 15 residues long. The CDR3 region has the DNA TGTGCCAGCAGCGTACTAACAGGGGGGAACACTGAAGCTTTCTTT. It encodes CASSVLTGGNTEAFF.

This clonotype was seen a handful of times. The V and J genes are TRBV6-5 and TRBJ2-4; possibly TRBD1 for D (5 bases). Germline V gene lookup returns CDR1 MNHEY and CDR2 SVGAGI. The CDR3 sequence is 15 residues long. V was shortened by 7 bases and J by 0 bases, with 13 bases between the two germline ends. CDR3 sequence reads: CASTMTALAKNIQYF. The CDR3 DNA reads as TGTGCCAGCACTATGACAGCCCTAGCCAAAAACATTCAGTACTTC.

This clonotype was picked up a small number of times. The chain links TRBV19 to TRBJ2-3, with a tentative D call TRBD2 (6 bases). The germline CDR1 and CDR2 sequences are LNHDA and SQIVND (reference sequence). This CDR3 spans 15 amino acids. The ends were cut back, 5 bases at V and 2 bases at J, with 14 bases in the middle. The DNA of the CDR3 is TGTGCCAGTAGTGTGACTAGTTTCCTCACAGATACGCAGTATTTT. Translating gives CASSVTSFLTDTQYF.